The TCR beta chain under discussion was sequenced for a study of shared clonotypes between healthy human individuals. Study-wide context: Those who served as donors were a couple of women and a few men between the ages of 18 and 49.

This clone was found once. In germline, CDR1 is MNHNS, CDR2 SASEGT. There are 15 residues in the CDR3. The J segment lost 0 bases and the V segment lost 5 bases, leaving 5 bases of the junction unmatched. Generated by immunoSEQ multiplex PCR, the TCRdb table keeps only in-frame clones and is missing some. Of about 380,000 clones in the sample, 90% to 98% were seen once. The sample comprised memory CD8+ T cells sorted from blood. Subset defined: CD45RO+ cells pooled with CCR7-negative TemRA cells. This chain links TRBV6-1 with TRBJ2-7; 9 positions agree with TRBD1. The sequence came from a man aged 25 to 45 in good health. CDR3 coding DNA: TGTGCCAGCAGTTTCGGACAGGGGACCTCCTACGAGCAGTACTTC. It translates to CASSFGQGTSYEQYF.